The TCR beta chain under discussion was sequenced for a study of control samples from healthy donors and cancer patients. Repertoires were generated with immunoSEQ multiplex PCR, while TCRdb's copy carries only in-frame clones and drops some. The data show 150,000 to 200,000 clones, with about 90% seen just once and around 5.1% held by the top ten. This CDR3 has 16 amino acids. The germline V gene encodes CDR1 SGHRS and CDR2 YFSETQ. V lost 2 bases to trimming and J lost 3 bases; unmatched junction nucleotides: 10. The genes are TRBV5-1 and TRBJ1-1; 7 bases are a match to TRBD1. Sample: blood. The sequence was obtained from a woman in her twenties or thirties in good health. This CDR3 is CASSLSRGLGYTEAFF. The CDR3 DNA is TGCGCCAGCAGCTTATCGAGGGGGCTGGGGTACACTGAAGCTTTCTTT. Full variable domain (outside the CDR3, taken from reference TRBV5-1 and TRBJ1-1): KAGVTQTPRYLIKTRGQQVTLSCSPISGHRSVSWYQQTPGQGLQFLFEYFSETQRNKGNFPGRFSGRQFSNSRSEMNVSTLELGDSALYLCASSLSRGLGYTEAFFGQGTRLTVV.